A single sample gave rise to the 20 T cell receptor beta chains below, sequenced in a study of Ad26.COV2.S vaccination and SARS-CoV-2 variants. Assay used: immunoSEQ multiplex PCR; TCRdb lists only in-frame clones, some missing. The sample consists of 430,000 or so clones, more than 80% of them appearing once. Specified treatment: roughly 20 received Ad26.COV2.S at low or high dose, single or two shots; roughly five received placebo; per-sample allocation not given. The samples were gathered on day 63 after the first injection of vaccine or placebo. The material sequenced was peripheral blood, taken in a trial of Ad26.COV2.S vaccine versus placebo. Receptors were obtained from a person between 18 and 59 years old who received the Ad26.COV2.S COVID-19 vaccine or a placebo.

For the CDR3, the DNA is TGTAGTGGGGGGGCGAGCTCCTACAATGAGCAGTTCTTC. Translation gives CSGGASSYNEQFF. The rearrangement uses TRBV30 and TRBJ2-1, with D possibly matching TRBD2 (7 bases). The CDR3 runs 13 residues. The germline V gene has CDR1 GTSNPN and CDR2 SVGIG (reference sequence).

This chain joins TRBV18 and TRBJ2-5, with D uncertain. CDR1 and CDR2 (germline): KGHSH, LQKENI. Between the trimmed V and J ends, which lost 3 bases and 2 bases, there was a span of 10 bases. This CDR3 contains 14 residues. The CDR3 here is CASSPQKAQETQYF. CDR3 DNA: TGTGCCAGCTCACCGCAGAAAGCGCAAGAGACCCAGTACTTC.

A remark on this clone: The junction does not match germline at one end; this may be a read error. The chain couples TRBV6-5 to TRBJ1-2, with D perhaps TRBD1 (5 bases). CDR3 size: 13 residues. The V gene's germline CDR1 is MNHEY and CDR2 SVGAGI. The CDR3 nucleotides are TGTGCCAGCAGTTACTCGGTTTGGGGACTCTCCCGCTTC. Its translation is CASSYSVWGLSRF.

This chain uses TRBV30 with TRBJ2-5; D is undetermined. Between the trimmed V and J ends, which lost 4 bases and 2 bases, there was a span of 14 bases. The CDR3 runs to 14 residues. From germline, CDR1 is GTSNPN and CDR2 SVGIG (reference sequence). The CDR3 coding sequence is TGTGCCTGGAATGCCATGGGAAGGCAAGAGACCCAGTACTTC. It is translated as CAWNAMGRQETQYF.

The gene calls are TRBV28 and TRBJ1-1; unclear D gene. The CDR3 sequence is 15 residues long. The V gene's germline CDR1 is MDHEN and CDR2 SYDVKM. Trimming cost V 5 bases and J 1 base, with 14 bases left between them. This chain's CDR3 is CASSPPPTANTEAFF. CDR3 nucleotides: TGTGCCAGCAGTCCCCCCCCGACTGCGAACACTGAAGCTTTCTTT.

The V gene is TRBV7-9, the J gene TRBJ1-6; D is perhaps TRBD1 (5 bases). Trimming took 5 bases from V and 0 from J, leaving 17 bases between them. CDR3 length: 18 amino acids. CDR1 and CDR2 from the germline V gene are SEHNR and FQNEAQ (reference sequence). CDR3 in DNA: TGTGCCAGCAGCCCCTCGGGGCTAAAGGCCTCCTATAATTCACCCCTCCACTTT. Amino acid sequence: CASSPSGLKASYNSPLHF.

This clone occurred once. The chain recombines TRBV27 with TRBJ1-2, with TRBD1 matching 8 bases. The V gene end was trimmed by 7 bases and the J gene end by 7 bases; junction bases not matched to a gene: 20. Germline V lookup: CDR1 MNHEY, CDR2 SMNVEV (reference sequence). There are 17 residues in the CDR3. The CDR3 is CASNHQGARLQLSGYTF. CDR3 nucleotide sequence: TGTGCCAGCAATCATCAGGGGGCGAGACTCCAGTTAAGTGGCTACACCTTC.

This chain joins TRBV6-4 and TRBJ2-3, with a possible D match to TRBD1 (6 bases). This CDR3 has 13 residues. Germline V lookup: CDR1 MRHNA, CDR2 SNTAGT. Between the trimmed V and J ends, which lost 3 bases and 6 bases, there was a span of 10 bases. The CDR3: CASSETGRDTQYF. In DNA form, the CDR3 reads TGTGCCAGCAGTGAAACAGGGCGGGATACGCAGTATTTT.

The CDR3 is CASSLAVLGRGAVIGDTEAFF. CDR3 DNA: TGTGCCAGCAGCTTAGCGGTCCTGGGACGAGGGGCGGTTATAGGAGACACTGAAGCTTTCTTT. J is TRBJ1-1 and V is TRBV7-8; perhaps TRBD1 as D (5 bases). The V gene's germline CDR1 is SGHVS and CDR2 FQNEAQ. The length of the CDR3 is 21 residues. V was shortened by 0 bases and J by 3 bases, with 29 bases between the two germline ends.

The chain uses TRBV19 and TRBJ1-1, with a tentative D call TRBD1 (5 bases). Germline assignment: CDR1 LNHDA and CDR2 SQIVND (reference sequence). This CDR3 has 13 amino acids. The V end was cut by 3 bases, the J end by 8 bases, with 13 bases between. CDR3 amino acids: CASSMGLGIEAFF. CDR3 nucleotide sequence: TGTGCCAGTAGTATGGGACTTGGGATAGAAGCTTTCTTT. The entire variable domain, with the rest obtained from reference TRBV19 and TRBJ1-1, is as follows: DGGITQSPKYLFRKEGQNVTLSCEQNLNHDAMYWYRQDPGQGLRLIYYSQIVNDFQKGDIAEGYSVSREKKESFPLTVTSAQKNPTAFYLCASSMGLGIEAFFGQGTRLTVV.

This chain uses TRBV10-3 with TRBJ2-7; 8 bases fit TRBD1. Per the germline V gene, CDR1 is ENHRY and CDR2 is SYGVKD. V was clipped by 0 bases and J by 0 bases; unmatched bases: 4. This CDR3 is built from 16 residues. The CDR3 loop reads CAISESGQGISYEQYF. CDR3 bases: TGTGCCATCAGTGAGTCAGGACAGGGTATCTCCTACGAGCAGTACTTC.

The gene calls are TRBV4-1 and TRBJ1-2; D uncertain. The length of the CDR3 is 14 residues. Trimming took 1 base from V and 3 from J, leaving 9 bases between them. Germline V gives CDR1 MGHRA, CDR2 YSYEKL. CDR3 residues: CASSQGARDYGYTF. DNA for the CDR3: TGCGCCAGCAGCCAAGGGGCCAGAGACTATGGCTACACCTTC.

The V call is TRBV10-3, the J call TRBJ2-3; perhaps TRBD2 as D (6 bases). This CDR3 has 15 residues. Trimming removed 1 base from V and 3 bases from J, with 11 bases in between. Germline CDR1 reads ENHRY; CDR2 reads SYGVKD. This CDR3 reads CAISEWGSGTDTQYF. CDR3 nucleotides: TGTGCCATCAGTGAGTGGGGGAGCGGGACAGATACGCAGTATTTT.

Of note for this clone: Within the sample, other DNA sequences also encode this same CDR3. The chain combines TRBV6-2 or TRBV6-3 with TRBJ1-1; D not certain. Germline CDR1 MNHEY, CDR2 SVGEGT. V dropped 0 bases and J dropped 2 bases, with 7 bases sitting between them. CDR3 length equals 14 residues. CDR3 amino acids: CASSYSDTNTEAFF. CDR3 in DNA: TGTGCCAGCAGTTACTCCGATACCAACACTGAAGCTTTCTTT.

V and J are TRBV3-1 (or the pseudogene TRBV3-2) and TRBJ1-2; tentatively, D is TRBD1 (5 bases). V lost 4 bases to trimming and J lost 4 bases, with 10 bases between them. The CDR3 is made up of 13 amino acids. Germline-derived CDR1 and CDR2 are LGHDT and YNNKEL (reference sequence). The CDR3 DNA follows: TGTGCCAGCAGCCCTAGTAGGGGCTATGGCTACACCTTC. Translation gives CASSPSRGYGYTF.

This rearrangement joins TRBV7-9 to TRBJ2-4, with 7 nucleotides matching TRBD2. Per the germline V gene, CDR1 is SEHNR and CDR2 is FQNEAQ (reference sequence). The CDR3 has 15 residues. V shed 4 bases and J 5 bases; nucleotides not matched to a gene: 8. The CDR3 DNA sequence: TGTGCCAGCAGCTGGAGCGGGGACGGCGAAAACATTCAGTACTTC. It yields the protein CASSWSGDGENIQYF.

V and J are TRBV27 and TRBJ1-2, with D possibly TRBD1 on 5 matching bases. CDR1 and CDR2 (germline): MNHEY, SMNVEV (reference sequence). This CDR3 spans 14 amino acids. The ends were cut back, 4 bases at V and 4 bases at J, with 13 bases in the middle. The CDR3 sequence: CASSSDTHGYGYTF. As DNA, the CDR3 is TGTGCCAGCAGTTCGGACACGCACGGCTATGGCTACACCTTC.

This chain connects TRBV27 to TRBJ1-5; TRBD1 matches 11 bases. Germline lookup yields CDR1 MNHEY and CDR2 SMNVEV (reference sequence). The length of the CDR3 is 15 residues. Trimming took 5 bases from V and 9 from J; bases not matched to a gene: 9. CDR3 protein: CASSPGTGGGRPQHF. The DNA of the CDR3 is TGTGCCAGCAGTCCCGGGACAGGGGGGGGACGGCCCCAGCATTTT.

The chain links TRBV14 to TRBJ2-1; unclear D gene. Germline-derived CDR1 and CDR2 are SGHDN and FVKESK. This CDR3 has 13 residues. V was cut by 8 bases and J by 4 bases, with 12 bases left in between. The CDR3 bases are TGTGCCAGCCAACCGAAATATTACAATGAGCAGTTCTTC. It translates to CASQPKYYNEQFF.

The chain couples TRBV5-5 to TRBJ1-1; no definite D call. Trimming took off 4 bases at V and 1 base at J, with 11 bases between the two ends. The CDR3 consists of 14 residues. Germline V gene sequence: CDR1 SGHKS, CDR2 YYEKEE (reference sequence). The DNA of the CDR3 is TGTGCCAGCAGCCCCTTCCCCGGGAACACTGAAGCTTTCTTT. This sequence encodes CASSPFPGNTEAFF.